Listed here are 14 T cell receptor beta chains from one sample, sequenced in a study of blood T cells in healthy people across ages. Sample-barcoded 5' priming and a J-beta primer mix drove a second PCR of roughly 7 to 11 cycles. TCRdb fed the 5' RACE reads into MiXCR, producing one record per CDR3 protein. The sample consists of 600,000 to 800,000 distinct CDR3 sequences, 52% of them appearing once. Sequenced sample: blood. These receptors came from an elderly woman in good health.

The chain employs TRBV12-3 or TRBV12-4 and TRBJ2-5; D remains ambiguous. Trimming shortened V by 6 bases and J by 7 bases, and 24 bases separated the two germline ends. The CDR3 length is 16 residues. CDR3 loop: CASRDGWAGQFRTQYF. CDR3 nucleotides: TGTGCCAGCAGAGACGGGTGGGCCGGGCAATTTAGGACCCAGTACTTC.

In its sample, this clonotype was seen many times. CDR3 amino acids: CSVAQGTGANVLTF. The CDR3 DNA is TGCAGCGTTGCGCAGGGAACTGGGGCCAACGTCCTGACTTTC. This chain uses TRBV29-1 with TRBJ2-6, with D possibly TRBD1 on 5 matching bases. The V end was cut by 4 bases, the J end by 2 bases, with 9 bases between. The length of the CDR3 is 14 residues. The V gene's germline CDR1 is SQVTM and CDR2 ANQGSEA.

This clonotype appeared a few times. The V gene is TRBV29-1, the J gene TRBJ2-3; D might be TRBD2 (7 bases). This CDR3 region has 13 residues. V gave up 2 bases and J gave up 6 bases, with 12 bases separating them. CDR1 is SQVTM, CDR2 ANQGSEA, per germline. CDR3 DNA sequence: TGCAGCGTTGAATGGGGGGGCTCGGATACGCAGTATTTT. The encoded protein is CSVEWGGSDTQYF.

This clonotype was recorded a few times. V gene TRBV7-8 combines with J gene TRBJ2-5; 8 nucleotides line up with TRBD2. With 1 base clipped from V and 0 bases from J, the junction kept 4 bases outside the gene matches. The CDR3 length is 16 residues. Germline V CDR1 and CDR2: SGHVS, FQNEAQ. The CDR3 protein is CASSLGASGHQETQYF. The CDR3 nucleotides are TGTGCCAGCAGCTTAGGGGCTAGCGGGCACCAAGAGACCCAGTACTTC.

In this sample, this clonotype turned up many times. The rearrangement joins TRBV3-1 to TRBJ1-2; D is possibly TRBD1 (6 bases). The ends were cut back, 3 bases at V and 8 bases at J, with 13 bases in the middle. CDR1 LGHDT and CDR2 YNNKEL come from the germline V gene (reference sequence). This CDR3 spans 13 amino acids. The CDR3 loop reads CASSQRGSGGYTF. The CDR3 DNA reads TGTGCCAGCAGCCAGAGGGGGTCGGGCGGCTACACCTTC.

This clonotype was recorded many times. The genes are TRBV24-1 and TRBJ2-1; TRBD2 aligns across 7 bases. Looked up from germline, CDR1 is KGHDR and CDR2 is SFDVKD. V shed 1 base and J 1 base; nucleotides not matched to a gene: 3. The CDR3 has 16 residues. The DNA for the CDR3 is TGTGCCACCAGTGATTTAGTTAGCGGGTCCTACAATGAGCAGTTCTTC. Translation: CATSDLVSGSYNEQFF.

This clonotype was observed a single time. The chain recombines TRBV7-3 with TRBJ2-1; weak D call: TRBD1 (5 bases). Germline CDR1 is SGHTA and CDR2 is FQGTGA. The CDR3 loop spans 15 amino acids. Trimming stripped 2 bases from V and 3 bases from J, with 11 bases between. DNA of the CDR3: TGTGCCAGCAGCTTACCGACAGACCACTACAATGAGCAGTTCTTC. It encodes CASSLPTDHYNEQFF.

As to this clonotype: Germline and junction disagree at one end, which may indicate a read error. V gene TRBV10-3 combines with J gene TRBJ2-3; TRBD1 or TRBD2 may be the D gene (5 bases each). Germline CDR1 is ENHRY and CDR2 is SYGVKD. The CDR3 has 13 amino acids. In DNA, the CDR3 is TGTGCCACCAGTTGGAGAGGGGCAGATACGCAGTATTTT. It is translated as CATSWRGADTQYF.

This chain joins TRBV3-1 and TRBJ1-2; D might be TRBD1 (5 bases). This CDR3 spans 16 amino acids. The germline CDR1 and CDR2 sequences are LGHDT and YNNKEL (reference sequence). V was shortened by 2 bases and J by 8 bases, with 21 bases between the two germline ends. The CDR3 reads CASSQYGRQDTGGYTF. CDR3 sequence (DNA): TGTGCCAGCAGCCAATACGGGCGTCAGGACACGGGCGGCTACACCTTC.

This clonotype was recorded a few times. J is TRBJ2-2 and V is TRBV7-9; 8 nucleotides align to TRBD1. CDR3 length: 17 residues. Trimming cost V 4 bases and J 1 base; bases outside gene matches: 8. Germline lookup yields CDR1 SEHNR and CDR2 FQNEAQ (reference sequence). CDR3 sequence (DNA): TGTGCCAGCAGCTCTGACAGGGGAACGAGGAACACCGGGGAGCTGTTTTTT. This gives the protein CASSSDRGTRNTGELFF.

This clonotype was detected many times. V usage is TRBV12-3 or TRBV12-4 and J usage is TRBJ2-1; D gene uncertain. V was trimmed by 3 bases and J by 7 bases, leaving 4 bases between them. The CDR3 is 11 residues long. CDR3 bases: TGTGCCAGCAGTTTCACGAATGAGCAGTTCTTC. Its translation is CASSFTNEQFF.

The chain joins TRBV12-3 or TRBV12-4 to TRBJ2-1, with D unclear. The CDR3 spans 15 residues. The V end lost 5 bases, the J end lost 0 bases, and 11 bases lay between the germline ends. CDR3 coding DNA: TGTGCCAGCAGTGCCACTGCGAGCTCCTACAATGAGCAGTTCTTC. Its protein is CASSATASSYNEQFF.

The chain carries TRBV28 and TRBJ1-2; tentative D call: TRBD1 (6 bases). This CDR3 has 15 amino acids. Per germline, CDR1 MDHEN and CDR2 SYDVKM. The V and J ends lost 7 bases and 4 bases respectively, with 19 bases between them. The CDR3 loop reads CASKTYTGPPYGYTF. The CDR3 coding sequence is TGTGCCAGCAAAACTTATACAGGGCCCCCCTATGGCTACACCTTC.

The rearrangement joins TRBV5-5 to TRBJ2-1; 8 nucleotides agree with TRBD1. V shed 2 bases, J shed 6 bases, and the junction held 4 bases outside the gene matches. Per the germline V gene, CDR1 is SGHKS and CDR2 is YYEKEE (reference sequence). The CDR3 length is 14 residues. The CDR3 DNA reads as TGTGCCAGCAGCTTTAGGGACAGGAGCAATGAGCAGTTCTTC. Its protein is CASSFRDRSNEQFF.